A selection of T cell receptor beta chains follows, all from one sample in a study of OX40 agonist ivuxolimab in advanced cancers. Profiling relied on immunoSEQ multiplex PCR, and the TCRdb table lists in-frame clones only, not all of them. The sample holds 15,000 to 20,000 clones, about 83% seen once. The source material was CD4+ or CD8+ T cells sorted from blood, sampled in a trial of the OX40 agonist ivuxolimab. The receptors were gathered from an adult with an advanced solid tumor such as melanoma, head and neck, liver or kidney cancer. Both conserved end residues are part of each CDR3. Fields, in order: CDR3 DNA, CDR3 protein, D gene, CDR3 length, clone size, J gene, V gene. D genes are given only for firm matches. Clone size is shown for a subset of rows, as once, few, many or a class of expanded clone.

CDR3 DNA: TGTGCCAGCACAAAACAGGGATTCTACGAGCAGTACTTC
CDR3 protein: CASTKQGFYEQYF
D gene: -
CDR3 length: 13
clone size: -
J gene: TRBJ2-7
V gene: TRBV13

CDR3 DNA: TGTGCCAGCAGCCCCGGGACTAGGATTGGAAATGAGCAGTTCTTC
CDR3 protein: CASSPGTRIGNEQFF
D gene: TRBD2
CDR3 length: 15
clone size: -
J gene: TRBJ2-1
V gene: TRBV7-8

CDR3 DNA: TGTGCCTGGAGTGGGGGACTAGCTGTAATCAATGAGCAGTTCTTC
CDR3 protein: CAWSGGLAVINEQFF
D gene: TRBD2
CDR3 length: 15
clone size: -
J gene: TRBJ2-1
V gene: TRBV30

CDR3 DNA: TGCGCCAGCAGTGAAGGAACGACAGGGTACAGCAATCAGCCCCAGCATTTT
CDR3 protein: CASSEGTTGYSNQPQHF
D gene: TRBD1
CDR3 length: 17
clone size: -
J gene: TRBJ1-5
V gene: TRBV10-2

CDR3 DNA: TGTGCCAGCAGCTTGGACGGGACTAGCGGGATTGGCGATACGCAGTATTTT
CDR3 protein: CASSLDGTSGIGDTQYF
D gene: TRBD2
CDR3 length: 17
clone size: -
J gene: TRBJ2-3
V gene: TRBV5-4

CDR3 DNA: TGTGCCAGCAGCCCGAGACAGGGTTTTGGCAATCAGCCCCAGCATTTT
CDR3 protein: CASSPRQGFGNQPQHF
D gene: TRBD1
CDR3 length: 16
clone size: -
J gene: TRBJ1-5
V gene: TRBV9

CDR3 DNA: TGTGCCAGCACCCTCCCCTACAATGAGCAGTTCTTC
CDR3 protein: CASTLPYNEQFF
D gene: -
CDR3 length: 12
clone size: few
J gene: TRBJ2-1
V gene: TRBV6-4

CDR3 DNA: TGTGCCAGCAGTGCGTCCCTCCCGAGCAGGGCCCACGAGCAGTACTTC
CDR3 protein: CASSASLPSRAHEQYF
D gene: -
CDR3 length: 16
clone size: -
J gene: TRBJ2-7
V gene: TRBV6-1

CDR3 DNA: TGTGCCAGCAGCTTAATAGGGAACGCTAATGAAAAACTGTTTTTT
CDR3 protein: CASSLIGNANEKLFF
D gene: -
CDR3 length: 15
clone size: -
J gene: TRBJ1-4
V gene: TRBV7-9

CDR3 DNA: TGTGCCAGCAGTTTGGACCTGATCGGGGACCCAGATACGCAGTATTTT
CDR3 protein: CASSLDLIGDPDTQYF
D gene: -
CDR3 length: 16
clone size: once
J gene: TRBJ2-3
V gene: TRBV28

CDR3 DNA: TGTGCCAGCAGCTTTGGTCAGGGGTACGAAAAACTGTTTTTT
CDR3 protein: CASSFGQGYEKLFF
D gene: -
CDR3 length: 14
clone size: -
J gene: TRBJ1-4
V gene: TRBV5-6

CDR3 DNA: TGTGCCAGCAGCTTGGGGTGGGGTGGAAATTACGAGCAGTACTTC
CDR3 protein: CASSLGWGGNYEQYF
D gene: -
CDR3 length: 15
clone size: -
J gene: TRBJ2-7
V gene: TRBV5-4

CDR3 DNA: TGCGCCAGCAGCCAAGATCGGGATAGCGGGCCTTACAATGAGCAGTTCTTC
CDR3 protein: CASSQDRDSGPYNEQFF
D gene: TRBD2
CDR3 length: 17
clone size: -
J gene: TRBJ2-1
V gene: TRBV4-3

CDR3 DNA: TGTGCCAGCGAAGTCGGGGCTGGAGTATCCGAGCAGTACTTC
CDR3 protein: CASEVGAGVSEQYF
D gene: -
CDR3 length: 14
clone size: -
J gene: TRBJ2-7
V gene: TRBV19

CDR3 DNA: TGTGCCAGCAGCCAAAACCGGGGCACCACCCGAAGGGAGACCCAGTACTTC
CDR3 protein: CASSQNRGTTRRETQYF
D gene: -
CDR3 length: 17
clone size: -
J gene: TRBJ2-5
V gene: TRBV7-6

CDR3 DNA: TGCGCCAGCAGTGAGTCAGGACAGGGGACTGATACGCAGTATTTT
CDR3 protein: CASSESGQGTDTQYF
D gene: TRBD1
CDR3 length: 15
clone size: -
J gene: TRBJ2-3
V gene: TRBV10-1

CDR3 DNA: TGCGCCAGCAGCCAAGACGCGCGGACGAGCTCCTACGAGCAGTACTTC
CDR3 protein: CASSQDARTSSYEQYF
D gene: -
CDR3 length: 16
clone size: few
J gene: TRBJ2-7
V gene: TRBV4-3

CDR3 DNA: TGTGCCAGCAGCTTGTATTCTTCAGGGGGCGAGCAGTACTTC
CDR3 protein: CASSLYSSGGEQYF
D gene: TRBD1
CDR3 length: 14
clone size: -
J gene: TRBJ2-7
V gene: TRBV5-5

CDR3 DNA: TGTGCCAGCAGTTTGGGACAGGGGAACACTGAAGCTTTCTTT
CDR3 protein: CASSLGQGNTEAFF
D gene: TRBD1
CDR3 length: 14
clone size: few
J gene: TRBJ1-1
V gene: TRBV28

CDR3 DNA: TGTGCCAGCAGTTACTCGCGGCCCACAGATACGCAGTATTTT
CDR3 protein: CASSYSRPTDTQYF
D gene: -
CDR3 length: 14
clone size: -
J gene: TRBJ2-3
V gene: TRBV6-5

CDR3 DNA: TGTGCCAGCAGCTTGGCGCTGGGGGGTCGGGACACCGGGGAGCTGTTTTTT
CDR3 protein: CASSLALGGRDTGELFF
D gene: -
CDR3 length: 17
clone size: -
J gene: TRBJ2-2
V gene: TRBV5-4

CDR3 DNA: TGTGCCAGCAGCGGACTAGCGGGGGGGCTAGATACGCAGTATTTT
CDR3 protein: CASSGLAGGLDTQYF
D gene: TRBD2
CDR3 length: 15
clone size: few
J gene: TRBJ2-3
V gene: TRBV7-9

CDR3 DNA: TGCGCCAGCAGCCAAGATGGGGCTAGCGACTCCTACGAGCAGTACTTC
CDR3 protein: CASSQDGASDSYEQYF
D gene: -
CDR3 length: 16
clone size: -
J gene: TRBJ2-7
V gene: TRBV4-1

CDR3 DNA: TGTGCCAGCAGTCTTTCCGGGGGCAATCAGCCCCAGCATTTT
CDR3 protein: CASSLSGGNQPQHF
D gene: -
CDR3 length: 14
clone size: -
J gene: TRBJ1-5
V gene: TRBV27

CDR3 DNA: TGTGCCACCAGCGGAGACAGGAATGAAAAACTGTTTTTT
CDR3 protein: CATSGDRNEKLFF
D gene: -
CDR3 length: 13
clone size: -
J gene: TRBJ1-4
V gene: TRBV15

CDR3 DNA: TGCAGCGTTGAAGGGGTAGGGTTCCCAGATACGCAGTATTTT
CDR3 protein: CSVEGVGFPDTQYF
D gene: -
CDR3 length: 14
clone size: once
J gene: TRBJ2-3
V gene: TRBV29-1

CDR3 DNA: TGTGCCAGCAGCTTAATATTAGCGGGGGAGGACACCGGGGAGCTGTTTTTT
CDR3 protein: CASSLILAGEDTGELFF
D gene: TRBD2
CDR3 length: 17
clone size: -
J gene: TRBJ2-2
V gene: TRBV7-9

CDR3 DNA: TGCGCCAGCAGCCAAGAATCAGGGGCTAACACCGGGGAGCTGTTTTTT
CDR3 protein: CASSQESGANTGELFF
D gene: -
CDR3 length: 16
clone size: -
J gene: TRBJ2-2
V gene: TRBV4-3

CDR3 DNA: TGTGCCAGCAGTTTAACACCTACCTACGAGCAGTACTTC
CDR3 protein: CASSLTPTYEQYF
D gene: -
CDR3 length: 13
clone size: -
J gene: TRBJ2-7
V gene: TRBV27

CDR3 DNA: TGCAGCGTTGAAGACGGGGTCGGGGGCGAGCAGTACTTC
CDR3 protein: CSVEDGVGGEQYF
D gene: -
CDR3 length: 13
clone size: -
J gene: TRBJ2-7
V gene: TRBV29-1

CDR3 DNA: TGTGCCAGCAGCAGGAGGGGCTTAAGTTACGAGCAGTACTTC
CDR3 protein: CASSRRGLSYEQYF
D gene: -
CDR3 length: 14
clone size: -
J gene: TRBJ2-7
V gene: TRBV6-6

CDR3 DNA: TGTGCCAGCAGTTACGGGTGGACAGGGGATGGCTACACCTTC
CDR3 protein: CASSYGWTGDGYTF
D gene: TRBD1
CDR3 length: 14
clone size: -
J gene: TRBJ1-2
V gene: TRBV6-5

CDR3 DNA: TGTGCCAGCAGTTACCCTAGCGGAAGATACTACGAGCAGTACTTC
CDR3 protein: CASSYPSGRYYEQYF
D gene: TRBD2
CDR3 length: 15
clone size: few
J gene: TRBJ2-7
V gene: TRBV6-5

CDR3 DNA: TGTGCCAGCAGTTACGGAGGGGGCCAGAATTCACCCCTCCACTTT
CDR3 protein: CASSYGGGQNSPLHF
D gene: TRBD1
CDR3 length: 15
clone size: once
J gene: TRBJ1-6
V gene: TRBV6-5

CDR3 DNA: TGTGCCAGTGGGGCCAGGGCAGTGAGCGAGCAGTACTTC
CDR3 protein: CASGARAVSEQYF
D gene: -
CDR3 length: 13
clone size: -
J gene: TRBJ2-7
V gene: TRBV19